The entry below describes one T cell receptor beta chain. Its antigen is as yet unknown. Profiling relied on immunoSEQ multiplex PCR, and the TCRdb table lists in-frame clones only, not all of them. Of over 85,000 clones in the sample, approximately 83% were seen once. The junction had 15 bases not matched to a gene; V was cut back by 5 bases and J by 1 base. The length of the CDR3 is 18 residues. Germline-derived CDR1 and CDR2 are SGHVS and FNYEAQ. This sample was included in a study of OX40 agonist ivuxolimab in advanced cancers. Study-wide background: An agonistic anti-OX40 (CD134) antibody, ivuxolimab, was used to treat the patients. Among those enrolled, mean age was 60 years (range roughly 23 to 79) and about 81% were male.

Broader study findings: Normalized expansion of T-cell clones was also low for some nonresponders. Antigens targeted by the expanded peripheral T cells were not determined.

This TCR came from an adult with an advanced solid tumor such as melanoma, head and neck, liver or kidney cancer. This chain links TRBV7-6 with TRBJ2-3; 7 bases map to TRBD1. Here the sequenced sample was CD4+ or CD8+ T cells sorted from blood, taken in a trial of the OX40 agonist ivuxolimab. This CDR3 is CASSPTIRDRYGTDTQYF. CDR3 bases: TGTGCCAGCAGCCCGACGATTAGGGACAGATATGGCACAGATACGCAGTATTTT.